The clone carrying this T cell receptor (beta chain) appeared a few times. The record originates from a study of response to subunit inactivated influenza vaccine. With V trimmed by 4 bases and J by 2 bases, 2 bases remained unmatched. Germline V lookup: CDR1 SQVTM, CDR2 ANQGSEA. CDR3 length equals 13 residues. A single record per CDR3 protein comes from TCRdb applying MiXCR to the RT-PCR reads. The sample holds more than 550,000 distinct CDR3 sequences; 10% to 12% are singletons and the top ten take around 10%. The same data also contributed to another study, on T cells expressing NK-cell markers. This second report adds: Scientists made TCR beta cDNA using 5'RACE template switching with UMIs. One of the eight sequenced donors was seronegative, whereas the other seven were HCMV-seropositive.

This rearrangement joins TRBV29-1 to TRBJ2-7; TRBD2 matches at 10 bases. The material was PBMCs from blood, obtained on the day of vaccination. This sequence originates from a man in his fifties who received an inactivated influenza vaccine. The CDR3 nucleotides are TGCAGCGTTGGCGGGACTAGCGCCTACGAGCAGTACTTC. Its translation is CSVGGTSAYEQYF.